The 21 T cell receptor beta chains reported below all come from one sample, sequenced in a study of T cell responses to AZD1222 COVID-19 vaccine. Using immunoSEQ multiplex PCR, the repertoire was profiled, and TCRdb retains in-frame clones only, with some absent. The sample includes some 200,000 clones, approximately 89% of them seen just once. The specimen was peripheral blood, collected 28 days after the second AZD1222 dose. The receptors come from an adult who received the AZD1222 COVID-19 vaccine.

Points on this clone: The sample contains more than one DNA sequence encoding this CDR3. The genes are TRBV6-5 and TRBJ1-5; no firm D call. The CDR3 sequence is 14 residues long. CDR1 and CDR2 (germline): MNHEY, SVGAGI. Trimming removed 0 bases at V and 4 bases at J, with 7 bases between. CDR3 loop: CASSYSGGNQPQHF. The CDR3, as DNA: TGTGCCAGCAGTTACTCGGGAGGGAATCAGCCCCAGCATTTT.

In DNA form, the CDR3 reads TGTGCCAGCAGCTTGGGGGGTCCTGGAAACACCATATATTTT. Encoded protein: CASSLGGPGNTIYF. V usage is TRBV5-5 and J usage is TRBJ1-3, with D hard to call. Germline loops: CDR1 SGHKS, CDR2 YYEKEE (reference sequence). There are 14 residues in the CDR3. Trimming removed 0 bases at V and 2 bases at J, with 6 bases between.

The chain uses TRBV6-1 and TRBJ1-1; 8 bases map to TRBD1. The CDR3 runs to 15 residues. The germline gives CDR1 MNHNS, CDR2 SASEGT. V trimming: 1 base; J trimming: 4 bases; junction bases outside the gene matches: 5. The DNA of the CDR3 is TGTGCCAGCAGTGAAGGGCAGGGGGCGTCCACTGAAGCTTTCTTT. This encodes CASSEGQGASTEAFF.

The chain links TRBV7-9 to TRBJ2-3, with TRBD1 matching over 8 bases. Germline V gene lookup returns CDR1 SEHNR and CDR2 FQNEAQ (reference sequence). Unmatched junction bases numbered 7, after V lost 5 bases and J lost 6 bases. The CDR3 length is 14 residues. The CDR3 bases are TGTGCCAGCAGCCCTCGACAGGGGTTGGATACGCAGTATTTT. Translating it yields CASSPRQGLDTQYF.

The genes are TRBV11-2 and TRBJ2-1; 10 bases match TRBD2. This CDR3 has 15 residues. The V gene end was trimmed by 5 bases and the J gene end by 3 bases; junction bases not matched to a gene: 4. The germline V gene encodes CDR1 SGHAT and CDR2 FQNNGV. The CDR3 bases are TGTGCCAGCAGCGGGACTAGCGATAACTACAATGAGCAGTTCTTC. It is translated as CASSGTSDNYNEQFF. The entire variable domain, with the rest obtained from reference TRBV11-2 and TRBJ2-1, is as follows: EAGVAQSPRYKIIEKRQSVAFWCNPISGHATLYWYQQILGQGPKLLIQFQNNGVVDDSQLPKDRFSAERLKGVDSTLKIQPAKLEDSAVYLCASSGTSDNYNEQFFGPGTRLTVL.

Worth noting for this clone: The junction and the germline gene differ at one end; a read error may be behind it. The CDR3 loop reads CASTAGEYGYTF. CDR3 sequence (DNA): TGTGCTAGCACAGCCGGGGAATATGGCTACACCTTC. The rearrangement uses TRBV6-5 and TRBJ1-2; D is unresolved. Germline V CDR1 and CDR2: MNHEY, SVGAGI. There are 12 residues in the CDR3.

There are a few counts of this clone. The rearrangement uses TRBV10-3 and TRBJ1-2, with unresolved D. Germline assignment: CDR1 ENHRY and CDR2 SYGVKD. The V and J ends lost 10 bases and 2 bases respectively, with 11 bases between them. The CDR3 spans 12 residues. The CDR3 protein is CATRRQNYGYTF. Written as DNA, the CDR3 is TGTGCCACCCGGAGGCAGAACTATGGCTACACCTTC.

The V gene is TRBV27, the J gene TRBJ1-4; 11 positions match TRBD1. The V gene end was trimmed by 6 bases and the J gene end by 7 bases; junction bases not matched to a gene: 10. This CDR3 comprises 16 residues. Germline V gene lookup returns CDR1 MNHEY and CDR2 SMNVEV (reference sequence). CDR3 bases: TGTGCCAGCAGCCGTGGACAGGGGGCGATTGGTGAAAAACTGTTTTTT. Its translation is CASSRGQGAIGEKLFF.

The genes are TRBV19 and TRBJ1-5, with 7 bases that match TRBD1. This CDR3 region has 17 residues. Trimming took 6 bases from V and 1 from J; bases not matched to a gene: 12. CDR1 LNHDA and CDR2 SQIVND come from the germline V gene (reference sequence). This chain's CDR3 is CASSLITGARSNQPQHF. CDR3 bases: TGTGCCAGTAGCCTAATTACAGGGGCGCGGAGCAATCAGCCCCAGCATTTT.

This clone was counted only a few times. The chain has TRBV30 and TRBJ1-3; D is unresolved. The CDR3 runs to 12 residues. Germline CDR1 and CDR2: GTSNPN and SVGIG (reference sequence). V was cut by 5 bases and J by 4 bases, with 9 bases left in between. CDR3 sequence: CAWDLVGNTIYF. As DNA, the CDR3 is TGTGCCTGGGACCTTGTGGGAAACACCATATATTTT.

The chain joins TRBV9 to TRBJ2-7, with D perhaps matching TRBD1 (5 bases). Germline V gene lookup returns CDR1 SGDLS and CDR2 YYNGEE. This CDR3 has 13 residues. Trimming cost V 4 bases and J 2 bases, with 10 bases left between them. The CDR3 spells CASSPQDPYEQYF. DNA for the CDR3: TGTGCCAGCAGCCCACAGGACCCCTACGAGCAGTACTTC.

This sequence joins TRBV19 and TRBJ1-6; unclear D gene. Germline V gene sequence: CDR1 LNHDA, CDR2 SQIVND (reference sequence). The CDR3 has 14 residues. Trimming left V 2 bases short and J 7 bases short, with 9 bases between. The CDR3 reads CASSITKGNSPLHF. The CDR3 DNA is TGTGCCAGTAGTATAACAAAAGGAAATTCACCCCTCCACTTT.

This clone was seen a handful of times. V and J are TRBV18 and TRBJ2-1, with D maybe TRBD2 (5 bases). Germline lookup yields CDR1 KGHSH and CDR2 LQKENI. The CDR3 sequence is 16 residues long. V lost 5 bases and J 2 bases, leaving 16 bases between the germline ends. CDR3: CASSAPAAIPYNEQFF. The CDR3 DNA is TGTGCCAGCTCAGCTCCAGCGGCGATCCCCTACAATGAGCAGTTCTTC.

The rearrangement uses TRBV25-1 and TRBJ1-2; D may be TRBD1 (5 bases). V dropped 0 bases and J dropped 4 bases, with 9 bases sitting between them. Germline V gene data show CDR1 as MGHDK and CDR2 as SYGVNS. The CDR3 sequence is 14 residues long. CDR3 DNA: TGTGCCAGCAGTGAATATGGGGGAGCCTATGGCTACACCTTC. It codes for CASSEYGGAYGYTF.

The DNA of the CDR3 is TGTGCCAGCAGTCCGGACAGGGGGCCCCTCCCTGGGGCCAACGTCCTGACTTTC. Amino acids: CASSPDRGPLPGANVLTF. This sequence joins TRBV6-6 and TRBJ2-6, with 11 nucleotides matching TRBD1. Germline-derived CDR1 and CDR2 are MNHNY and SVGAGI (reference sequence). The CDR3 has 18 residues. With 5 bases clipped from V and 2 bases from J, the junction kept 8 bases outside the gene matches.

The rearrangement uses TRBV2 and TRBJ2-2; 7 bases are shared with TRBD1. This CDR3 has 15 residues. Losses at the gene ends were 9 bases for V and 0 bases for J; bases not matched to a gene: 7. Germline CDR1 SNHLY, CDR2 FYNNEI. The CDR3 sequence: CARTGQAANTGELFF. CDR3 in DNA: TGTGCCAGGACCGGACAGGCAGCGAACACCGGGGAGCTGTTTTTT.

The CDR3 spells CASSEARNTGYTF. The CDR3 coding sequence is TGTGCCAGCAGTGAAGCGCGGAACACAGGATACACCTTC. V gene TRBV6-1 combines with J gene TRBJ1-2; weak D call: TRBD1 (5 bases). CDR3 length: 13 residues. V was cut by 0 bases and J by 11 bases, with 13 bases left in between. Germline values: CDR1 MNHNS, CDR2 SASEGT.

In DNA form, the CDR3 reads TGTGCCAGCTCATCACAGGGTTTGGGTGAAAAACTGTTTTTT. Amino acid sequence: CASSSQGLGEKLFF. V and J are TRBV18 and TRBJ1-4; possible D gene TRBD1, 6 bases. The germline V gene encodes CDR1 KGHSH and CDR2 LQKENI. The CDR3 spans 14 residues. V lost 5 bases to trimming and J lost 7 bases, with 14 bases between them.

This chain links TRBV27 with TRBJ1-3, with D tentatively TRBD1 (5 bases). Trimming took off 6 bases at V and 4 bases at J, with 10 bases between the two ends. CDR3 length: 13 amino acids. Germline V gives CDR1 MNHEY, CDR2 SMNVEV (reference sequence). DNA for the CDR3: TGTGCCAGCAGCCCAGGGCTCGGAAACACCATATATTTT. Its protein product is CASSPGLGNTIYF.

V gene TRBV15 combines with J gene TRBJ1-1; D gene unclear. V lost 1 base, J lost 5 bases, and 17 bases lay in between. This CDR3 is built from 16 residues. CDR1 LNHNV and CDR2 YYDKDF come from the germline V gene (reference sequence). The CDR3 reads CATSRADIAGGTEAFF. Here the CDR3 DNA reads TGTGCCACCAGCAGAGCAGACATAGCCGGCGGGACTGAAGCTTTCTTT.

The genes are TRBV11-2 and TRBJ1-1, with TRBD1 as a possible D gene (6 bases). Germline V CDR1 and CDR2: SGHAT, FQNNGV. The CDR3 loop spans 12 amino acids. V lost 5 bases, J lost 6 bases, and 10 bases lay in between. In DNA, the CDR3 is TGTGCCAGCAGCCCTCAGGGGCCTGAAGCTTTCTTT. As protein: CASSPQGPEAFF.